This T cell receptor (beta chain) emerged from a study of beta chain features in type 1 diabetes. General study findings and limits: When Type 1 diabetes patients were examined, their TCRB CDR3s proved moderately but significantly shorter in all four CD4+ subsets.

Isolated RNA was reverse transcribed in full, so expressed TCRB transcripts were sequenced. This table comes from immunoSEQ multiplex PCR, and its TCRdb copy is limited to in-frame clones, with some not included. Among around 41,000 clones, approximately 61% were seen once, and the ten largest hold approximately 1.6%. With regard to this clone: Its antigen is undetermined.

J was trimmed by 5 bases and V by 4 bases; bases with no gene match: 7. The CDR3 consists of 14 residues. Germline CDR1 and CDR2: SGDLS and YYNGEE. The sequenced sample was Tregs from blood. The source of this sequence is a man aged 25-40 years with type 1 diabetes. Some clones in this sample may be carry-over from other donors' samples. The rearrangement links TRBV9 to TRBJ2-5; 8 bases agree with TRBD2. The DNA for the CDR3 is TGTGCCAGCAGCTTCCGGGGGGGCAGGGAGACCCAGTACTTC. Its translation: CASSFRGGRETQYF.